The 27 T cell receptor beta chains listed next were all sequenced from one sample in a study of neurological immune-mediated disorders. Each CDR3 protein gets one entry after TCRdb re-called the 5' RACE reads with MiXCR. The table lists 80,000 or so distinct CDR3 sequences, roughly 9% of them singletons. Sequenced: PBMCs. The receptors stem from a man aged 45-65 years in good health.

This clonotype was seen ten or more times. The chain joins TRBV12-3 or TRBV12-4 to TRBJ2-7; no firm D call. This CDR3 has 21 amino acids. The V and J ends lost 4 bases and 0 bases respectively, with 31 bases between them. Here the CDR3 DNA reads TGTGCCAGCAGTTCCATCCTAGGGCAGACTGATCCTCACCAAAGCTCCTACGAGCAGTACTTC. Protein product: CASSSILGQTDPHQSSYEQYF.

Ten or more counts support this clonotype. The chain is built from TRBV5-1 and TRBJ2-3, with 9 bases lining up with TRBD2. This CDR3 has 17 residues. CDR1 is SGHRS, CDR2 YFSETQ, per germline. Trimming cost V 2 bases and J 0 bases; bases outside gene matches: 7. The DNA for the CDR3 is TGCGCCAGCAGCTTAGGGTCTAGCGGGATGAGCACAGATACGCAGTATTTT. The encoded protein is CASSLGSSGMSTDTQYF.

In its sample, this clonotype was seen many times. The rearrangement uses TRBV12-3 or TRBV12-4 and TRBJ2-3, with 8 bases that match TRBD2. The CDR3 totals 18 residues. The junction had 11 bases not matched to a gene; V was cut back by 1 base and J by 2 bases. CDR3 sequence: CASSLVMAVSGATDTQYF. The CDR3 DNA sequence: TGTGCCAGCAGTTTAGTTATGGCGGTTAGCGGGGCCACAGATACGCAGTATTTT.

The sample holds many counts of this clonotype. The genes are TRBV6-2 or TRBV6-3 and TRBJ2-7, with 14 positions matching TRBD2. J was trimmed by 6 bases and V by 6 bases; bases with no gene match: 7. There are 15 residues in the CDR3. Germline V CDR1 and CDR2: MNHEY, SVGEGT. The DNA of the CDR3 is TGTGCCAGCAGGGGACTAGCGGGAGTAAATCGCGAGCAGTACTTC. Protein product: CASRGLAGVNREQYF.

This clonotype was counted at least ten times. This chain uses TRBV5-8 with TRBJ1-5, with D perhaps matching TRBD1 (6 bases). Germline V lookup: CDR1 SGHTS, CDR2 YDEGEE. V was cut by 4 bases and J by 0 bases, with 11 bases left in between. CDR3 length: 15 residues. The CDR3: CASSKGDLSNQPQHF. The CDR3 nucleotides are TGTGCCAGCAGCAAGGGGGACCTTAGCAATCAGCCCCAGCATTTT.

The chain recombines TRBV3-1 with TRBJ2-7; D possibly corresponds to TRBD1 (5 bases). Germline values: CDR1 LGHDT, CDR2 YNNKEL (reference sequence). This CDR3 is 14 amino acids long. Trimming removed 4 bases at V and 4 bases at J, with 14 bases between. The CDR3 DNA follows: TGTGCCAGCAGCCCCCGAAGGGGTAGGTACGAGCAGTACTTC. It is translated as CASSPRRGRYEQYF.

This clonotype was seen ten or more times. This chain uses TRBV12-3 or TRBV12-4 with TRBJ2-7; 12 positions agree with TRBD2. The CDR3 has 16 residues. The junction had 11 bases not matched to a gene; V was cut back by 6 bases and J by 5 bases. In DNA, the CDR3 is TGTGCCAGCAGGCCAGATCTAGCGGGAGGGCCTCACGAGCAGTACTTC. As protein: CASRPDLAGGPHEQYF.

Ten or more counts support this clonotype. The V and J genes are TRBV5-1 and TRBJ1-2, with TRBD1 matching 7 bases. The germline V gene has CDR1 SGHRS and CDR2 YFSETQ. CDR3 length equals 15 residues. Trimming at V came to 0 bases and at J to 2 bases, leaving 4 bases not matched to a gene. The CDR3 region has the DNA TGCGCCAGCAGCTTGGCCGGGGGACAGAACTATGGCTACACCTTC. Protein: CASSLAGGQNYGYTF.

This clonotype was recorded many times. The V gene is TRBV5-1, the J gene TRBJ2-7; D assignment may be TRBD1 or TRBD2 (6 bases each). The germline V gene has CDR1 SGHRS and CDR2 YFSETQ. The CDR3 sequence is 16 residues long. With 3 bases removed from V and 5 bases from J, the gap between germline ends came to 21 bases. CDR3 bases: TGCGCCAGCAGCTCCCTGTCAGTTCCGGGGGCCCACGAGCAGTACTTC. Its protein is CASSSLSVPGAHEQYF.

This clonotype was counted many times. CDR3 sequence (DNA): TGTGCCAGCAGCTCCGAGGGTGTCGTGATCGAAAAACTGTTTTTT. Residues: CASSSEGVVIEKLFF. J is TRBJ1-4 and V is TRBV7-9; D unclear. V dropped 4 bases and J dropped 8 bases, with 17 bases sitting between them. CDR3 length equals 15 residues. Germline V gives CDR1 SEHNR, CDR2 FQNEAQ (reference sequence).

This clonotype occurred many times. This chain links TRBV6-1 with TRBJ1-5; 8 positions match TRBD1. Germline trimming cut 3 bases from V and 2 bases from J; bases unmatched to any gene: 3. Germline CDR1 MNHNS, CDR2 SASEGT. The CDR3 spans 15 residues. The CDR3 nucleotides read TGTGCCAGCAGTGACAGGACAGGGCGCAATCAGCCCCAGCATTTT. This gives the protein CASSDRTGRNQPQHF.

In its sample, this clonotype was seen many times. This sequence joins TRBV7-3 and TRBJ2-7; tentatively, D is TRBD2 (5 bases). The V and J ends lost 3 bases and 4 bases respectively, with 13 bases between them. The V gene's germline CDR1 is SGHTA and CDR2 FQGTGA. The CDR3 runs to 14 residues. Here the CDR3 DNA reads TGTGCCAGCAGCTTCTCCGGACTGGGGTACGAGCAGTACTTC. It specifies CASSFSGLGYEQYF. Variable domain in full (rest from reference TRBV7-3 and TRBJ2-7): GAGVSQTPSNKVTEKGKYVELRCDPISGHTALYWYRQSLGQGPEFLIYFQGTGAADDSGLPNDRFFAVRPEGSVSTLKIQRTERGDSAVYLCASSFSGLGYEQYFGPGTRLTVT.

The genes are TRBV6-2 or TRBV6-3 and TRBJ2-7; 11 bases fit TRBD2. From germline, CDR1 is MNHEY and CDR2 SVGEGT. The length of the CDR3 is 14 residues. Trimming took 6 bases from V and 5 from J; bases not matched to a gene: 6. This CDR3 is CASSYTSGSNEQYF. CDR3 DNA: TGTGCCAGCAGCTATACTAGCGGGAGCAACGAGCAGTACTTC.

The chain links TRBV7-7 to TRBJ2-5, with TRBD1 matching 7 bases. Germline lookup yields CDR1 SSHAT and CDR2 FNYEAQ (reference sequence). The CDR3 has 15 amino acids. Losses at the gene ends were 5 bases for V and 1 base for J; bases not matched to a gene: 7. Written as DNA, the CDR3 is TGTGCCAGCAGCCCGCCGGGACAGCTCCAAGAGACCCAGTACTTC. It specifies CASSPPGQLQETQYF.

This clonotype was picked up many times. The chain has TRBV20-1 and TRBJ2-6, with D unclear. CDR3 length equals 18 residues. Germline values: CDR1 DFQATT, CDR2 SNEGSKA (reference sequence). Trimming pared 0 bases from V and 1 base from J, leaving 16 bases between. The CDR3 spells CSAREFSGAVSGANVLTF. Written as DNA, the CDR3 is TGCAGTGCTAGAGAGTTTTCGGGCGCCGTATCTGGGGCCAACGTCCTGACTTTC.

This clonotype was recorded many times. J is TRBJ2-7 and V is TRBV20-1, with 8 bases that match TRBD2. Germline V gene data show CDR1 as DFQATT and CDR2 as SNEGSKA (reference sequence). The junction had 8 bases not matched to a gene; V was cut back by 4 bases and J by 0 bases. There are 15 residues in the CDR3. CDR3 bases: TGCAGTGCTAAATCCCTCCGGGGGGGCTCCTACGAGCAGTACTTC. Translation gives CSAKSLRGGSYEQYF.

This clonotype appeared many times. V is TRBV7-9 and J is TRBJ1-5; a possible D gene is TRBD1 (5 bases). Trimming cost V 1 base and J 0 bases, with 19 bases left between them. CDR3 size: 19 residues. Per germline, CDR1 SEHNR and CDR2 FQNEAQ (reference sequence). The CDR3 DNA sequence: TGTGCCAGCAGCTTAGATAGGGGTTCGGGTGTATATAGCAATCAGCCCCAGCATTTT. As protein: CASSLDRGSGVYSNQPQHF.

This chain links TRBV6-5 with TRBJ2-1; TRBD1 matches 8 bases. The CDR3 is 14 amino acids. The germline gives CDR1 MNHEY, CDR2 SVGAGI. V was clipped by 6 bases and J by 5 bases; unmatched bases: 6. The CDR3 region has the DNA TGTGCCAGCAGCCCGGGACAGGAAAACAATGAGCAGTTCTTC. Residues: CASSPGQENNEQFF.

At least ten counts were recorded for this clonotype. CDR3 in DNA: TGTGCCAGCAGCTCCCAAGCGGGATACAACACCGGGGAGCTGTTTTTT. Protein: CASSSQAGYNTGELFF. This chain uses TRBV7-2 with TRBJ2-2, with 7 bases lining up with TRBD2. CDR1 and CDR2 (germline): SGHTA, FQGNSA. V dropped 4 bases and J dropped 2; count of bases not matched to a gene: 7. The CDR3 is 16 amino acids.

The table lists this clonotype with many counts. The gene calls are TRBV5-1 and TRBJ1-4; D gene uncertain. Germline V CDR1 and CDR2: SGHRS, YFSETQ. The CDR3 extends over 14 amino acids. With 4 bases removed from V and 6 bases from J, the gap between germline ends came to 13 bases. This chain's CDR3 is CASSPRSADEKLFF. CDR3 in DNA: TGCGCCAGCAGCCCCCGGTCGGCAGATGAAAAACTGTTTTTT.

This clonotype was seen many times. V is TRBV5-4 and J is TRBJ2-1; D remains ambiguous. The germline V gene encodes CDR1 SGHNT and CDR2 YYREEE (reference sequence). V was pared by 3 bases and J by 8 bases, with 6 bases between. The CDR3 is 11 amino acids. The CDR3 here is CASSSLYEQFF. Written as DNA, the CDR3 is TGTGCCAGCAGCTCCCTGTATGAGCAGTTCTTC.

This clonotype came up many times. The V and J genes are TRBV12-3 or TRBV12-4 and TRBJ2-5; the match to TRBD1 covers 11 bases. This CDR3 is built from 15 residues. The J segment lost 5 bases and the V segment lost 5 bases, leaving 7 bases of the junction unmatched. CDR3 region: CASSPPDRGLETQYF. DNA of the CDR3: TGTGCCAGCAGTCCTCCGGACAGGGGGCTCGAGACCCAGTACTTC.

This clonotype occurred many times. This rearrangement joins TRBV20-1 to TRBJ1-1; D gene ambiguous. Germline V lookup: CDR1 DFQATT, CDR2 SNEGSKA (reference sequence). The V gene lost 1 base and the J gene lost 3 bases, with 15 bases spanning the gap. The length of the CDR3 is 15 residues. CDR3 nucleotides: TGCAGTGCTAGAGCCGCGGGGTCCTGGGACACTGAAGCTTTCTTT. Translating it yields CSARAAGSWDTEAFF.

This clonotype was found a few times. The chain employs TRBV18 and TRBJ2-7, with unresolved D. Per the germline V gene, CDR1 is KGHSH and CDR2 is LQKENI. V shed 0 bases and J shed 3 bases, with 9 bases lying between them. The CDR3 covers 14 residues. CDR3 sequence: CASSPPAVGYEQYF. CDR3 DNA: TGTGCCAGCTCACCACCGGCAGTCGGCTACGAGCAGTACTTC.

This clonotype was recorded at least ten times. This chain links TRBV3-1 with TRBJ1-1; perhaps TRBD1 as D (6 bases). This CDR3 contains 19 residues. V lost 2 bases and J lost 1, with 23 bases in between. Germline V gene lookup returns CDR1 LGHDT and CDR2 YNNKEL (reference sequence). For the CDR3, the DNA is TGTGCCAGCAGCCAACCTCTAACCTGGGACACGACACCGAACACTGAAGCTTTCTTT. It is translated as CASSQPLTWDTTPNTEAFF.

This clonotype appeared many times. The chain carries TRBV27 and TRBJ1-1; D uncertain. Looked up from germline, CDR1 is MNHEY and CDR2 is SMNVEV (reference sequence). The CDR3 consists of 14 residues. V was clipped by 4 bases and J by 1 base, with 10 bases between them. The CDR3 here is CASSWSYSNTEAFF. In nucleotides, the CDR3 is TGTGCCAGCAGTTGGAGTTATTCGAACACTGAAGCTTTCTTT.

This clonotype was counted at least ten times. V and J are TRBV7-2 and TRBJ2-3, with 8 bases that match TRBD2. The CDR3 is 16 residues long. Germline V CDR1 and CDR2: SGHTA, FQGNSA. V shed 4 bases and J 3 bases; nucleotides not matched to a gene: 9. The CDR3: CASSSTGTRGTDTQYF. CDR3 in DNA: TGTGCCAGCAGCTCAACCGGGACTAGAGGGACAGATACGCAGTATTTT.